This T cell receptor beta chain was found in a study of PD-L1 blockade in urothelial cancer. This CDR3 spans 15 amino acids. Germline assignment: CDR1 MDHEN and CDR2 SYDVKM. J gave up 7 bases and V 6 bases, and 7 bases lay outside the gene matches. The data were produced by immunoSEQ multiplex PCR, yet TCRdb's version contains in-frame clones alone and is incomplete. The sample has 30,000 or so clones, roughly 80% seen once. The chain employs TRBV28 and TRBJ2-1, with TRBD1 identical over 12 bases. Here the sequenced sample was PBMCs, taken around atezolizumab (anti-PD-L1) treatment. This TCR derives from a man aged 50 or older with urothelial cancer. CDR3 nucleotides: TGTGCCAGCAGCAGGGACAGGGGGCGCGGGAATGAGCAGTTCTTC. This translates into CASSRDRGRGNEQFF.